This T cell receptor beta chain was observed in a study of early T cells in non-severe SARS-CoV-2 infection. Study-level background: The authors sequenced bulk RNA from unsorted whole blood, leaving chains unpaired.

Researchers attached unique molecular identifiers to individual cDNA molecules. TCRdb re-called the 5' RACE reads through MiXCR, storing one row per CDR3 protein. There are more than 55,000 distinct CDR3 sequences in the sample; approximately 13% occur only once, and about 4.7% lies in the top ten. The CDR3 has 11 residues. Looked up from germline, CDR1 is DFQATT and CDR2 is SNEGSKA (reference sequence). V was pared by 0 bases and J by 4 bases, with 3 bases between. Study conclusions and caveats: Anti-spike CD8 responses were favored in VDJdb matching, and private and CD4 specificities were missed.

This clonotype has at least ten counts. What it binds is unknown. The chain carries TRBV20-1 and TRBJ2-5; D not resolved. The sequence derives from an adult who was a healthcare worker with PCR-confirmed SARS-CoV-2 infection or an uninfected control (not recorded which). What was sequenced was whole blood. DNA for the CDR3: TGCAGTGCTAGAGATACAGAGACCCAGTACTTC. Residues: CSARDTETQYF.